This T cell receptor beta chain was retrieved from a study of molecular identifiers for immune sequencing clone quantification. TCRdb reprocessed the PCR reads with MiXCR, giving one entry per CDR3 protein. The sample carries a few hundred thousand distinct CDR3 sequences, roughly a quarter recorded once. This CDR3 is 15 amino acids long. CDR1 and CDR2 (germline): ENHRY, SYGVKD. V dropped 9 bases and J dropped 1; count of bases not matched to a gene: 2. Source material: naive CD8+ T cells from blood, with Jurkat cell RNA spiked in. The subset: FACS-sorted CD8+CD4-CCR7+CD45RA+ naive T cells. V gene TRBV10-3 combines with J gene TRBJ2-2; 13 bases match TRBD2. This TCR came from a human donor in good health. Some libraries in this study had Jurkat cell RNA spiked in. CDR3 in amino acids: CAMGTSGKNTGELFF. The DNA of the CDR3 is TGTGCCATGGGGACTAGCGGGAAGAACACCGGGGAGCTGTTTTTT.